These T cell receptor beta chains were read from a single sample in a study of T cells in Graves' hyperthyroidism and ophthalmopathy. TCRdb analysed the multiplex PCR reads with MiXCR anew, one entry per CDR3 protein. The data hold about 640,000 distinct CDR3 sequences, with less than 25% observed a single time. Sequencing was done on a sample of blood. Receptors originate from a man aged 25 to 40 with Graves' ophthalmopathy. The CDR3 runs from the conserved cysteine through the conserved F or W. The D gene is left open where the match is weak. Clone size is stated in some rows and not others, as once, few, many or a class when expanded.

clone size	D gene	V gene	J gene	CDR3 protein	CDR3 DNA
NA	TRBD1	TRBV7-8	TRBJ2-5	CASSLPRQGGETQYF	TGTGCCAGCAGCTTGCCCCGACAGGGGGGAGAGACCCAGTACTTC
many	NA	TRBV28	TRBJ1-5	CASSFRGSLLLNQPQHF	TGTGCCAGCAGTTTTCGGGGTTCTTTACTCCTCAATCAGCCCCAGCATTTT
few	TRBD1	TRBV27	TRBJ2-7	CASGWTGEEQYF	TGTGCCAGCGGGTGGACAGGGGAAGAGCAGTACTTC
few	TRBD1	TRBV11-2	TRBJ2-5	CASSPRGQARETQYF	TGTGCCAGCAGCCCCCGTGGACAGGCAAGGGAGACCCAGTACTTC
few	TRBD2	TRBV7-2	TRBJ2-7	CASSPAGLVQRGNYEQYF	TGTGCCAGCAGCCCCGCGGGCCTAGTTCAGCGGGGGAACTACGAGCAGTACTTC
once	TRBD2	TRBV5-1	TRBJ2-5	CASSLAQRESLRRETQYF	TGCGCCAGCAGCTTGGCTCAGCGGGAGTCCCTTAGGAGAGAGACCCAGTACTTC
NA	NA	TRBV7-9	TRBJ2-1	CASSFFAASYNEQFF	TGTGCCAGCAGTTTTTTTGCAGCCTCCTACAATGAGCAGTTCTTC
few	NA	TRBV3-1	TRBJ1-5	CASSQEPRYQPQHF	TGTGCCAGCAGCCAAGAGCCCAGATATCAGCCCCAGCATTTT
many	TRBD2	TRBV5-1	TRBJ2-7	CASSVRLAGSYEQYF	TGCGCCAGCAGCGTGCGACTAGCGGGATCCTACGAGCAGTACTTC
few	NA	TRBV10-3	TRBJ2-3	CAIRSTDTQYF	TGTGCCATCAGGAGCACAGATACGCAGTATTTT
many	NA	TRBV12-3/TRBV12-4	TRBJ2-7	CASSFGGFSYEQYF	TGTGCCAGCAGTTTTGGCGGGTTCTCCTACGAGCAGTACTTC
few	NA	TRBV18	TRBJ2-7	CASSPKEAPSSYEQYF	TGTGCCAGCTCACCTAAGGAGGCGCCGAGCTCCTACGAGCAGTACTTC
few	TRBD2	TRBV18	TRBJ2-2	CASSPFSGSDAGELFF	TGTGCCAGCTCACCGTTCAGCGGGAGTGATGCCGGGGAGCTGTTTTTT
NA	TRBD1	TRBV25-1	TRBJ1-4	CASTTGGAGEKLFF	TGTGCCAGCACCACAGGGGGCGCGGGTGAAAAACTGTTTTTT
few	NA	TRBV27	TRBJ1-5	CASSLIRDLRQPQHF	TGTGCCAGCAGTTTGATCCGGGATCTGCGGCAGCCCCAGCATTTT
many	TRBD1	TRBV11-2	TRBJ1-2	CASSIGQGYNYGYTF	TGTGCCAGCAGCATCGGACAGGGGTATAACTATGGCTACACCTTC
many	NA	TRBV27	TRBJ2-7	CASSSDGQSPNEQYF	TGTGCCAGCAGTTCCGACGGACAGTCCCCTAACGAGCAGTACTTC
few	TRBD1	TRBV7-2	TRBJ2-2	CASSPGQARGGELFF	TGTGCCAGCAGCCCTGGACAGGCCAGGGGCGGGGAGCTGTTTTTT
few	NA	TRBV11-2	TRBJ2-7	CASRSGFYEQYF	TGTGCCAGCAGATCAGGGTTCTACGAGCAGTACTTC
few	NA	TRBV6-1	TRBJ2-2	CASSEAGREPTGELFF	TGTGCCAGCAGTGAAGCTGGCAGGGAGCCCACCGGGGAGCTGTTTTTT
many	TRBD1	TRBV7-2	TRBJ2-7	CASGTGGFEQYF	TGTGCCAGCGGGACAGGGGGCTTCGAGCAGTACTTC
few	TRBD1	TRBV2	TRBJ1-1	CASVRRGRVEAFF	TGTGCCAGCGTTCGTAGGGGGCGAGTTGAAGCTTTCTTT
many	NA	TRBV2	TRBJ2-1	CASSERTVYNEQFF	TGTGCCAGCAGTGAAAGGACAGTATACAATGAGCAGTTCTTC
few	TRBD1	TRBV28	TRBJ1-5	CASSLGPGTGVQPQHF	TGTGCCAGCAGTTTGGGCCCCGGGACAGGCGTTCAGCCCCAGCATTTT
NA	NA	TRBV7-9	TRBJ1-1	CASSKDNGATEAFF	TGTGCCAGCAGCAAAGACAATGGGGCCACTGAAGCTTTCTTT
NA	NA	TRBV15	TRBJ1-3	CAAEAGLGNTIYF	TGTGCCGCAGAAGCAGGGCTTGGAAACACCATATATTTT
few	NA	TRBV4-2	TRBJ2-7	CASSQDAGGSEQYF	TGTGCCAGCAGCCAAGACGCCGGTGGGTCCGAGCAGTACTTC